This TCR beta chain comes out of a study of OX40 agonist ivuxolimab in advanced cancers. Study information: Administration of intravenous ivuxolimab to patients occurred every 2 weeks at 0.01 to 10 mg/kg.

The table came from immunoSEQ multiplex PCR; TCRdb's copy has only in-frame clones and leaves some out. The data show 30,000 to 40,000 clones, 70% to 85% seen once. The study sampled blood at baseline, cycle 4 day 1, and cycle 7 day 1. This clone came up once. Its antigen remains unknown. Regarding the study as a whole: Low normalized T-cell clonal expansion was additionally recorded for some nonresponders.

CDR3 length equals 13 residues. Deletions cut 6 bases from V and 7 bases from J, with 18 bases between. In germline, CDR1 is SQVTM, CDR2 ANQGSEA. The chain couples TRBV29-1 to TRBJ1-2, with D unresolved. This TCR derives from an adult with an advanced solid tumor such as melanoma, head and neck, liver or kidney cancer. The sample here was CD4+ or CD8+ T cells sorted from blood, taken in a trial of the OX40 agonist ivuxolimab. CDR3 protein: CSVTPSGVAGYTF. The DNA of the CDR3 is TGCAGCGTCACCCCCAGCGGAGTAGCTGGCTACACCTTC.